This T cell receptor beta chain was profiled in a study of beta chain features in type 1 diabetes. This clone was counted between two and nine times. Every bit of the isolated RNA underwent reverse transcription, so sequencing read expressed TCRB transcripts. The data were produced by immunoSEQ multiplex PCR, yet TCRdb's version contains in-frame clones alone and is incomplete. Here the sample spans nearly 250,000 clones, over 65% being singletons. The sequence derives from a young man in good health. The source material was naive CD4+ T cells from blood.

The DNA of the CDR3 is TGCAGCGTTTCGTACAGGGACGATCAGCCCCAGCATTTT. Residues: CSVSYRDDQPQHF. The rearrangement links TRBV29-1 to TRBJ1-5, with D perhaps TRBD1 (6 bases). V lost 5 bases to trimming and J lost 5 bases, with 13 bases between them. The CDR3 loop spans 13 amino acids. CDR1 SQVTM and CDR2 ANQGSEA come from the germline V gene. The whole variable domain, remainder taken from reference TRBV29-1 and TRBJ1-5, is SAVISQKPSRDICQRGTSLTIQCQVDSQVTMMFWYRQQPGQSLTLIATANQGSEATYESGFVIDKFPISRPNLTFSTLTVSNMSPEDSSIYLCSVSYRDDQPQHFGDGTRLSIL.